The 26 T cell receptor beta chains listed next were all sequenced from one sample in a study of blood T cell repertoires in COVID-19. Sequenced by immunoSEQ multiplex PCR; TCRdb stores in-frame clones only, minus some. The sample includes 150,000 to 190,000 clones, over 70% seen only once; the top ten take around 0.62%. Sequencing was performed on peripheral blood. The receptors here all came from a man aged 60 to 69 with acute or convalescent COVID-19.

With respect to this clone: The junction shows a germline mismatch at one end, possibly a read error. V and J are TRBV5-8 and TRBJ2-5, with D possibly being TRBD1 (6 bases). This CDR3 region has 14 residues. Per germline, CDR1 SGHTS and CDR2 YDEGEE. CDR3 sequence (DNA): TGTGCCGGCAGCTCGAAACAGGGTCAAGAGACCCAGTACTTC. Its protein is CAGSSKQGQETQYF.

Notes on this clone: The junction departs from germline at one end; a sequencing error may be responsible. The V call is TRBV2, the J call TRBJ2-1; TRBD2 aligns across 9 bases. The CDR3 runs to 10 residues. Germline assignment: CDR1 SNHLY and CDR2 FYNNEI. CDR3 sequence: CASSTSGLLF. CDR3 DNA: TGTGCCAGCAGCACTAGCGGGCTCCTCTTC. Using reference TRBV2 and TRBJ2-1 for the parts outside the CDR3, the full variable domain is EPEVTQTPSHQVTQMGQEVILRCVPISNHLYFYWYRQILGQKVEFLVSFYNNEISEKSEIFDDQFSVERPDGSNFTLKIRSTKLEDSAMYFCASSTSGLLFGPGTRLTVL.

J is TRBJ2-7 and V is TRBV6-2 or TRBV6-3; TRBD2 matches 12 bases. V was pared by 2 bases and J by 6 bases, with 5 bases of the junction left unmatched. The germline V gene has CDR1 MNHEY and CDR2 SVGEGT. The CDR3 length is 15 residues. DNA for the CDR3: TGTGCCAGCAGTTACGCGGCTAGCGGGAGGGGCGAGCAGTACTTC. The encoded protein is CASSYAASGRGEQYF.

This clone was counted between two and nine times. This chain links TRBV18 with TRBJ1-4; tentatively, D is TRBD1 (5 bases). This CDR3 comprises 13 residues. Looked up from germline, CDR1 is KGHSH and CDR2 is LQKENI. V lost 5 bases and J lost 6, with 10 bases in between. The CDR3: CASSAQGDEKLFF. CDR3 nucleotides: TGTGCCAGCTCAGCCCAAGGGGATGAAAAACTGTTTTTT. Together with reference TRBV18 and TRBJ1-4, the CDR3 gives the full variable domain: NAGVMQNPRHLVRRRGQEARLRCSPMKGHSHVYWYRQLPEEGLKFMVYLQKENIIDESGMPKERFSAEFPKEGPSILRIQQVVRGDSAAYFCASSAQGDEKLFFGSGTQLSVL.

The genes are TRBV19 and TRBJ1-4, with 9 bases fitting TRBD1. The CDR3 is 16 residues long. V shed 6 bases and J 3 bases; nucleotides not matched to a gene: 8. Germline V gene sequence: CDR1 LNHDA, CDR2 SQIVND (reference sequence). In DNA, the CDR3 is TGTGCCAGTAGGGACAGGGGAGACATAGCTAATGAAAAACTGTTTTTT. Translated: CASRDRGDIANEKLFF.

The chain combines TRBV28 with TRBJ2-7, with unresolved D. This CDR3 region has 13 residues. The V gene lost 3 bases and the J gene lost 2 bases, with 8 bases spanning the gap. Germline lookup yields CDR1 MDHEN and CDR2 SYDVKM. The CDR3 DNA sequence: TGTGCCAGCAGTTTGTACAGAGCCTACGAGCAGTACTTC. This encodes CASSLYRAYEQYF.

The CDR3 protein is CASTIGQGDTQYF. DNA for the CDR3: TGTGCCAGCACCATCGGACAGGGCGATACGCAGTATTTT. The chain links TRBV12-3 or TRBV12-4 to TRBJ2-3, with 8 bases fitting TRBD1. CDR3 length: 13 amino acids. The V gene end was trimmed by 7 bases and the J gene end by 6 bases; junction bases not matched to a gene: 6.

Of note for this clone: Compared with germline, one end of the junction differs, possibly owing to a read error. The rearrangement uses TRBV15 and TRBJ1-5; D possibly corresponds to TRBD1 (6 bases). The length of the CDR3 is 16 residues. CDR1 and CDR2 from the germline V gene are LNHNV and YYDKDF (reference sequence). DNA of the CDR3: TGTGCCACCAGTAGAGGACAGACTGGGCGCAATCAGCCCCAGCATTTT. It encodes CATSRGQTGRNQPQHF.

CDR3 DNA sequence: TGTGCCAGCAGCCAGATACTAGCGGGGGCCGAGCAGTACTTC. Amino acids: CASSQILAGAEQYF. This chain joins TRBV3-1 (or the pseudogene TRBV3-2) and TRBJ2-7; TRBD2 agrees at 11 bases. The CDR3 totals 14 residues. Per the germline V gene, CDR1 is LGHDT and CDR2 is YNNKEL (reference sequence). Losses at the gene ends were 3 bases for V and 6 bases for J; bases not matched to a gene: 4.

CDR3 nucleotide sequence: TGTGCCAGCAGCTCCAAACAGGGGGCGCGCTCACCCCTCCACTTT. It encodes CASSSKQGARSPLHF. The chain links TRBV7-8 to TRBJ1-6; 9 nucleotides line up with TRBD1. The CDR3 totals 15 residues. Losses at the gene ends were 4 bases for V and 10 bases for J; bases not matched to a gene: 8. From germline, CDR1 is SGHVS and CDR2 FQNEAQ. Based on the CDR3 plus reference TRBV7-8 and TRBJ1-6, the full variable domain is GAGVSQSPRYKVAKRGQDVALRCDPISGHVSLFWYQQALGQGPEFLTYFQNEAQLDKSGLPSDRFFAERPEGSVSTLKIQRTQQEDSAVYLCASSSKQGARSPLHFGNGTRLTVT.

This chain joins TRBV28 and TRBJ2-7, with 9 bases lining up with TRBD1. The ends lost 6 bases at V and 3 bases at J; junction bases unmatched: 3. This CDR3 contains 13 residues. From germline, CDR1 is MDHEN and CDR2 SYDVKM. CDR3 nucleotides: TGTGCCAGCAGGGTGACAGGGGGCTACGAGCAGTACTTC. Translating it yields CASRVTGGYEQYF.

The J gene is TRBJ2-2, the V gene TRBV7-8; D is uncertain. Germline V gene data show CDR1 as SGHVS and CDR2 as FQNEAQ. V was trimmed by 1 base and J by 4 bases, leaving 13 bases between them. This CDR3 spans 16 amino acids. The CDR3 protein is CASSLGAVRGTGELFF. The CDR3 DNA reads as TGTGCCAGCAGCTTAGGCGCTGTCCGAGGCACCGGGGAGCTGTTTTTT.

The rearrangement joins TRBV6-2 or TRBV6-3 to TRBJ1-2; D gene uncertain. The CDR3 has 13 residues. V was trimmed by 4 bases and J by 4 bases, leaving 10 bases between them. CDR1 is MNHEY and CDR2 is SVGEGT in the germline V gene. CDR3 DNA: TGTGCCAGCAGTTTGGACTCGTTCTATGGCTACACCTTC. This encodes CASSLDSFYGYTF.

The rearrangement joins TRBV27 to TRBJ2-7; 7 bases match TRBD2. The CDR3 length is 14 residues. The V and J ends lost 4 bases and 4 bases, in that order; junction bases with no gene match: 7. CDR1 and CDR2 from the germline V gene are MNHEY and SMNVEV (reference sequence). CDR3 nucleotide sequence: TGTGCCAGCAGTTCAGGGACCGGGGGGTACGAGCAGTACTTC. Translated, it gives CASSSGTGGYEQYF.

This chain uses TRBV28 with TRBJ1-2; TRBD1 matches at 10 bases. V was clipped by 6 bases and J by 4 bases; unmatched bases: 11. The CDR3 spans 16 residues. Germline CDR1 and CDR2: MDHEN and SYDVKM. The DNA for the CDR3 is TGTGCCAGCAGCTACTATCGGACAGGGGGAAGCTATGGCTACACCTTC. Its protein is CASSYYRTGGSYGYTF.

This clone was detected a few times. The chain couples TRBV9 to TRBJ1-1; D may be TRBD1 (5 bases). The V end lost 4 bases, the J end lost 4 bases, and 11 bases lay between the germline ends. Germline-derived CDR1 and CDR2 are SGDLS and YYNGEE. This CDR3 has 13 amino acids. The CDR3 is CASSRGIGTEAFF. CDR3 nucleotides: TGTGCCAGCAGCAGGGGCATCGGCACTGAAGCTTTCTTT.

Details on this clone: Distinct nucleotide sequences in the sample also encode this CDR3. The gene calls are TRBV27 and TRBJ1-2, with TRBD1 as a possible D gene (5 bases). CDR3 length: 13 amino acids. The germline V gene has CDR1 MNHEY and CDR2 SMNVEV (reference sequence). The V gene lost 5 bases and the J gene lost 2 bases, with 9 bases spanning the gap. CDR3 sequence reads: CASSLSGNYGYTF. The CDR3 DNA follows: TGTGCCAGCAGTCTCTCAGGGAACTATGGCTACACCTTC.

This sequence joins TRBV2 and TRBJ1-1; D is uncertain. Germline V gene sequence: CDR1 SNHLY, CDR2 FYNNEI. This CDR3 comprises 14 residues. Trimming took off 2 bases at V and 5 bases at J, with 12 bases between the two ends. CDR3 coding DNA: TGTGCCAGCAGTGAAAGGAGCTTTGGGACTGAAGCTTTCTTT. This sequence encodes CASSERSFGTEAFF.

This clone has just a few counts. The rearrangement links TRBV5-4 to TRBJ2-7; TRBD2 might be the D (6 bases). Trimming pared 4 bases from V and 0 bases from J, leaving 20 bases between. Germline V gene sequence: CDR1 SGHNT, CDR2 YYREEE (reference sequence). The CDR3 is 17 amino acids. CDR3 amino acids: CASSQGGNLKSSYEQYF. The CDR3 region has the DNA TGTGCCAGCAGCCAGGGCGGGAACCTCAAAAGCTCCTACGAGCAGTACTTC.

This clone was recorded once. The V call is TRBV7-6, the J call TRBJ2-1; TRBD1 matches at 10 bases. CDR3 length: 16 amino acids. The germline CDR1 and CDR2 sequences are SGHVS and FNYEAQ. The V and J ends lost 5 bases and 4 bases, in that order; junction bases with no gene match: 8. The CDR3 DNA sequence: TGTGCCAGCAGCCAGATACCGGGACAGGGGTACAATGAGCAGTTCTTC. Translating gives CASSQIPGQGYNEQFF.

The V and J genes are TRBV6-1 and TRBJ2-1; tentative D call: TRBD2 (5 bases). The CDR3 sequence is 15 residues long. Trimming removed 1 base at V and 3 bases at J, with 10 bases between. In germline, CDR1 is MNHNS, CDR2 SASEGT. The CDR3 DNA follows: TGTGCCAGCAGTGAAGGAGGGCAGAACTACAATGAGCAGTTCTTC. Translated, it gives CASSEGGQNYNEQFF.

The genes are TRBV28 and TRBJ1-2; 9 bases match TRBD1. CDR1 MDHEN and CDR2 SYDVKM come from the germline V gene. V was clipped by 6 bases and J by 1 base; unmatched bases: 6. This CDR3 comprises 15 residues. The CDR3 spells CASRFRDRVNYGYTF. In DNA form, the CDR3 reads TGTGCCAGCAGATTCCGGGACAGGGTTAACTATGGCTACACCTTC.

The rearrangement uses TRBV4-2 and TRBJ2-1, with 11 bases that match TRBD2. The CDR3 contains 14 residues. CDR1 and CDR2 from the germline V gene are LGHNA and YNFKEQ. Losses at the gene ends were 5 bases for V and 6 bases for J; bases not matched to a gene: 3. In nucleotides, the CDR3 is TGTGCCAGCAGCACAGGACTAGCGGGCAATGAGCAGTTCTTC. Translation gives CASSTGLAGNEQFF.

The chain recombines TRBV9 with TRBJ2-3; 11 positions match TRBD2. Germline V CDR1 and CDR2: SGDLS, YYNGEE. The CDR3 extends over 16 amino acids. V was pared by 2 bases and J by 3 bases, with 5 bases of the junction left unmatched. CDR3 loop: CASSVSVAGGTDTQYF. The CDR3 region has the DNA TGTGCCAGCAGCGTGTCAGTAGCGGGGGGGACAGATACGCAGTATTTT.

V is TRBV4-3 and J is TRBJ2-2, with D possibly TRBD1 on 6 matching bases. Trimming left V 3 bases short and J 7 bases short, with 9 bases between. Germline V lookup: CDR1 LGHNA, CDR2 YSLEER. CDR3 length: 13 residues. CDR3 loop: CASSQHRDGELFF. Written as DNA, the CDR3 is TGCGCCAGCAGCCAGCACAGGGACGGGGAGCTGTTTTTT.

This chain links TRBV6-5 with TRBJ1-2, with TRBD1 as a possible D gene (5 bases). The germline gives CDR1 MNHEY, CDR2 SVGAGI. Trimming stripped 6 bases from V and 7 bases from J, with 9 bases between. There are 11 residues in the CDR3. The CDR3 nucleotides are TGTGCCAGCAGAAGCGGGGCTGGCTACACCTTC. Its translation: CASRSGAGYTF.